Below, one TCR beta chain is given with its context. Germline-derived CDR1 and CDR2 are MGHRA and YSYEKL. The CDR3 is 15 amino acids. Trimming shortened V by 4 bases and J by 0 bases, and 10 bases separated the two germline ends. This sample is part of a study of control samples from healthy donors and cancer patients. TCRdb keeps only in-frame clones here, not all; method: immunoSEQ multiplex PCR. The sample consists of 95,000 to 130,000 clones, 88% of them appearing once. The sequencing input was blood. This receptor was identified in a woman aged 70-85 years in good health. V usage is TRBV4-1 and J usage is TRBJ1-3; D call uncertain. The CDR3 nucleotides read TGCGCCAGCAGCCCTACTGATAGCTCTGGAAACACCATATATTTT. Amino acid sequence: CASSPTDSSGNTIYF.